This T cell receptor beta chain was obtained from a study of CD8+ T cells in alopecia areata. RNA, once extracted, was reverse transcribed into cDNA for use as the sequencing template. Clones were read by immunoSEQ multiplex PCR, and TCRdb kept only the in-frame ones, dropping some. The table lists approximately 200,000 clones, 50% to 60% of them singletons. The treatment denotes: oral pan-JAK inhibitor, 5-10 mg twice daily. Those with alopecia areata gave lesional scalp punch biopsies and peripheral blood. The clonotype was recovered from a human donor with alopecia areata. Sequenced here: CD4+ T cells sorted from blood, sampled at week 4, from a patient treated with tofacitinib.

CDR3: CAWTPRTGGKETQYF. In DNA form, the CDR3 reads TGTGCCTGGACACCCAGGACAGGGGGTAAAGAGACCCAGTACTTC. This chain links TRBV30 with TRBJ2-5; 10 positions agree with TRBD1. J was trimmed by 3 bases and V by 4 bases; bases with no gene match: 8. The germline CDR1 and CDR2 sequences are GTSNPN and SVGIG (reference sequence). The CDR3 is 15 residues long.